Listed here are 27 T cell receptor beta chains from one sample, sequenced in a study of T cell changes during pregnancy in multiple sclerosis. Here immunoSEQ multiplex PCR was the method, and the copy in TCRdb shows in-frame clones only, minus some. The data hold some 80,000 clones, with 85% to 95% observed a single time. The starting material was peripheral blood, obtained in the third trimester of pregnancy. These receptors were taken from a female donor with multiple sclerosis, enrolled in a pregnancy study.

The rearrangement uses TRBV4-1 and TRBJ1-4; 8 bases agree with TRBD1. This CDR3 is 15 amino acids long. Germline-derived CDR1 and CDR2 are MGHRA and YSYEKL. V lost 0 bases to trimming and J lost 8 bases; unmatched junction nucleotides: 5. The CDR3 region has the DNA TGCGCCAGCAGCCAAGATGGACAGGGTGGCGAAAAACTGTTTTTT. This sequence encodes CASSQDGQGGEKLFF.

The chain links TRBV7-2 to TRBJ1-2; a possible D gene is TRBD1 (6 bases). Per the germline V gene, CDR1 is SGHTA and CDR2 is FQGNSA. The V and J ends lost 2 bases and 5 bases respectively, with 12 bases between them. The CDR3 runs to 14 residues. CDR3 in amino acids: CASSLLWGQYGYTF. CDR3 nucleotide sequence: TGTGCCAGCAGCTTATTGTGGGGGCAATATGGCTACACCTTC.

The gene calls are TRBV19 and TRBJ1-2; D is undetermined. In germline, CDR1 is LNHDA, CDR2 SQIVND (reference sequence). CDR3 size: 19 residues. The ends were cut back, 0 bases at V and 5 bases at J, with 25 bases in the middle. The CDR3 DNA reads TGTGCCAGTAGTATAGACCGTCCGGGAGGACTTGCCACGGTGTATGGCTACACCTTC. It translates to CASSIDRPGGLATVYGYTF.

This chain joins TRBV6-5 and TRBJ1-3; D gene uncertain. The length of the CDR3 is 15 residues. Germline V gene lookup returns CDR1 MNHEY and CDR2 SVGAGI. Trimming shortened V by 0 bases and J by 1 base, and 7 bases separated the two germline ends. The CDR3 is CASSYSWASGNTIYF. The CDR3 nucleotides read TGTGCCAGCAGTTACTCGTGGGCGTCTGGAAACACCATATATTTT.

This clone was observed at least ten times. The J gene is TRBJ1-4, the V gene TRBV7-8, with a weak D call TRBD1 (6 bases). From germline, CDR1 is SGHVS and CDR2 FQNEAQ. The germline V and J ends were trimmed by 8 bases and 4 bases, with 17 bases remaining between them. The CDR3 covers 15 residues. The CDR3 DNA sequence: TGTGCCAGCCAATTGAAGGGGGAAGATAATGAAAAACTGTTTTTT. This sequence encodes CASQLKGEDNEKLFF.

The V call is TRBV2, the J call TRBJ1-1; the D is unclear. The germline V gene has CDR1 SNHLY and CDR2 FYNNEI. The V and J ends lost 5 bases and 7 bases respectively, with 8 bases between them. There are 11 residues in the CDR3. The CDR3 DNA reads TGTGCCAGCAGTATAGAATTTGAAGCTTTCTTT. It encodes CASSIEFEAFF.

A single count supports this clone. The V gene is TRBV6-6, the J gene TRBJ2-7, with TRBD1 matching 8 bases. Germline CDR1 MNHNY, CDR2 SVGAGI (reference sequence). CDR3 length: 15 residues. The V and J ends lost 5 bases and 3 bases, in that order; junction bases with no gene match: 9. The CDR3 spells CASSILRGPDYEQYF. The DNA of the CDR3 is TGTGCCAGCAGTATCCTCAGGGGGCCTGACTACGAGCAGTACTTC.

The CDR3, as DNA: TGTGCCAGCAGCTTACAACTTTCTTCGAACACTGAAGCTTTCTTT. Amino acids: CASSLQLSSNTEAFF. The genes are TRBV11-2 and TRBJ1-1, with no clear D. V shed 2 bases and J shed 1 base, with 11 bases lying between them. CDR1 is SGHAT, CDR2 FQNNGV, per germline. This CDR3 comprises 15 residues.

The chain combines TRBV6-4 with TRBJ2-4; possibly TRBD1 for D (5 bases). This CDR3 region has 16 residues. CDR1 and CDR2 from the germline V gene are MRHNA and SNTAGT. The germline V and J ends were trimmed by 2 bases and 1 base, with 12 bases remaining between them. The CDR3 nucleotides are TGTGCCAGCAGTGACCAGGGTCTGGTGGCCAAAAACATTCAGTACTTC. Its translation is CASSDQGLVAKNIQYF.

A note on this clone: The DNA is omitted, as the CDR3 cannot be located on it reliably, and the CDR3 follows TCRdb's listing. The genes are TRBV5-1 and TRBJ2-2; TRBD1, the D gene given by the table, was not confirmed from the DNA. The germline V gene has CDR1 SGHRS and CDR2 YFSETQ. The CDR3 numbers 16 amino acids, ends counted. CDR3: CASSSSTGVHTGELFF.

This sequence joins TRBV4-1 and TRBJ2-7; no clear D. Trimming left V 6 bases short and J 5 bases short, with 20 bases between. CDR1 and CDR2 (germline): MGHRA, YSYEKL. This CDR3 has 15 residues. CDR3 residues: CASSSSPGSGDEQYF. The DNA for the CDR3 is TGCGCCAGCAGTTCCTCCCCCGGGTCCGGCGACGAGCAGTACTTC.

The chain's CDR3 is CASSPDRALSYTF. The CDR3 DNA is TGCGCCAGCAGCCCGGACAGAGCTTTGAGCTACACCTTC. The V and J genes are TRBV5-1 and TRBJ1-2; perhaps TRBD1 as D (6 bases). Germline CDR1 SGHRS, CDR2 YFSETQ. This CDR3 is built from 13 residues. Trimming stripped 4 bases from V and 9 bases from J, with 16 bases between.

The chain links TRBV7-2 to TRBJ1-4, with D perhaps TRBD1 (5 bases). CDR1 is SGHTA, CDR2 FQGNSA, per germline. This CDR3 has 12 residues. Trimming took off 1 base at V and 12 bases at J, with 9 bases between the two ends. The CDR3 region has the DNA TGTGCCAGCAGCTTAGTTCAGGGCCAACTGTTTTTT. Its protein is CASSLVQGQLFF.

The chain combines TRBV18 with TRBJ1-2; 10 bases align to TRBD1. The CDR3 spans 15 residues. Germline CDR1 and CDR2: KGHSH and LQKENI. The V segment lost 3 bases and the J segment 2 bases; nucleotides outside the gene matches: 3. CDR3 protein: CASSPSGQGNYGYTF. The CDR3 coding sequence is TGTGCCAGCTCACCTTCGGGACAGGGGAACTATGGCTACACCTTC.

The CDR3: CASSRAGGQGGKWRRNTEAFF. Here the CDR3 DNA reads TGTGCCAGCAGTCGAGCCGGGGGACAGGGGGGAAAGTGGCGAAGGAACACTGAAGCTTTCTTT. V and J are TRBV27 and TRBJ1-1; 11 positions agree with TRBD1. CDR1 and CDR2 from the germline V gene are MNHEY and SMNVEV (reference sequence). V lost 5 bases, J lost 1 base, and 21 bases stayed unmatched. The CDR3 covers 21 residues.

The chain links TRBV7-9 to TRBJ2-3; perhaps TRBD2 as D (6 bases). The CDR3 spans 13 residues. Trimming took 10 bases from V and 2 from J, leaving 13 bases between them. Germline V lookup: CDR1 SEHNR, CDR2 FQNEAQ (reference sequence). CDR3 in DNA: TGTGCCACCGTTAGCGGATCCACAGATACGCAGTATTTT. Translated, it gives CATVSGSTDTQYF.

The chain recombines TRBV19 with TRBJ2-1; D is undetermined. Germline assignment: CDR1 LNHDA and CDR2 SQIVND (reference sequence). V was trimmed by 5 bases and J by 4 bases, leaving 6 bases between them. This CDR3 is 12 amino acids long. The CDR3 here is CASSSIYNEQFF. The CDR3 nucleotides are TGTGCCAGTAGTTCCATTTACAATGAGCAGTTCTTC.

In nucleotides, the CDR3 is TGTGCCAGCAGCTTGACATGGGGGGAGGTGGCTTTCTTT. Translating gives CASSLTWGEVAFF. The genes are TRBV5-5 and TRBJ1-1; TRBD1 might be the D (5 bases). Between the trimmed V and J ends, which lost 1 base and 11 bases, there was a span of 15 bases. The length of the CDR3 is 13 residues. CDR1 is SGHKS, CDR2 YYEKEE, per germline (reference sequence).

The CDR3 bases are TGTGCCAGCAGGGACTTGAGCTCCTACAATGAGCAGTTCTTC. Translating it yields CASRDLSSYNEQFF. This rearrangement joins TRBV2 to TRBJ2-1, with D tentatively TRBD2 (5 bases). This CDR3 contains 14 residues. CDR1 SNHLY and CDR2 FYNNEI come from the germline V gene. Trimming left V 6 bases short and J 0 bases short, with 9 bases between.

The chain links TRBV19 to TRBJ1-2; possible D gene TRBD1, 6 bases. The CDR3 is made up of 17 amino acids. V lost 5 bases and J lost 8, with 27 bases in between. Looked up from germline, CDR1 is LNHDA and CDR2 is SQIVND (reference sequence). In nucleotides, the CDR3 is TGTGCCAGTAGTTCACCCTCCGGGACAACAACCCTGGGAGGCTACACCTTC. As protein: CASSSPSGTTTLGGYTF.

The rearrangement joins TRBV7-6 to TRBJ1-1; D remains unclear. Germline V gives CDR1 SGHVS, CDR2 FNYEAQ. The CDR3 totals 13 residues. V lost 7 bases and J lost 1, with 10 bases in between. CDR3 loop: CASTSWQNTEAFF. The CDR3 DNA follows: TGTGCCAGCACCTCCTGGCAGAACACTGAAGCTTTCTTT.

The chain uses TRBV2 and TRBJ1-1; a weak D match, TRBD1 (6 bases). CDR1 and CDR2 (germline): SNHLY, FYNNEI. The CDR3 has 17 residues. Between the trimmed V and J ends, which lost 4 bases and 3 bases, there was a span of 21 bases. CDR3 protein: CASSGPHPGGQDTEAFF. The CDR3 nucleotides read TGTGCCAGCAGTGGCCCCCACCCGGGGGGCCAGGACACTGAAGCTTTCTTT.

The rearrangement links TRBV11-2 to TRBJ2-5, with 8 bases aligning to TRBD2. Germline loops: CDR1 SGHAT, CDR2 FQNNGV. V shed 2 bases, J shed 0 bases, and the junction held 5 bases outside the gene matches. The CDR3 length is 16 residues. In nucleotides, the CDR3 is TGTGCCAGCAGCTTACTGGGCGGGGGGTACCAAGAGACCCAGTACTTC. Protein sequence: CASSLLGGGYQETQYF. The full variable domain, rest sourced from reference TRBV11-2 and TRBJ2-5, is EAGVAQSPRYKIIEKRQSVAFWCNPISGHATLYWYQQILGQGPKLLIQFQNNGVVDDSQLPKDRFSAERLKGVDSTLKIQPAKLEDSAVYLCASSLLGGGYQETQYFGPGTRLLVL.

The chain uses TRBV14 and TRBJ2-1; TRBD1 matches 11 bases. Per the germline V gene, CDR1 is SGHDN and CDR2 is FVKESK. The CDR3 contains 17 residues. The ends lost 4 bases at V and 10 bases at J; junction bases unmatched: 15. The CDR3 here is CASSRGRTGGDPIEQFF. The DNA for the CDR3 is TGTGCCAGCAGCCGAGGACGGACAGGGGGCGACCCTATCGAGCAGTTCTTC.

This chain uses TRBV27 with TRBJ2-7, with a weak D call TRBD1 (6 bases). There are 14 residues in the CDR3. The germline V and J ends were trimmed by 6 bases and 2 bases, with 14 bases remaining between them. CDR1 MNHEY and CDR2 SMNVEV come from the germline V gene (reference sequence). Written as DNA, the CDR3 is TGTGCCAGCAGCCTAAGCCGGGACACCTACGAGCAGTACTTC. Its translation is CASSLSRDTYEQYF.

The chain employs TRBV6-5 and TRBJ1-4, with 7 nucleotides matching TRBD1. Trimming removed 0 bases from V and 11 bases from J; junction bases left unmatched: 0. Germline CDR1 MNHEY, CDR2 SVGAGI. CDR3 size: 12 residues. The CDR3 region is CASSYSQGKLFF. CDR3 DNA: TGTGCCAGCAGTTACTCACAGGGGAAACTGTTTTTT.

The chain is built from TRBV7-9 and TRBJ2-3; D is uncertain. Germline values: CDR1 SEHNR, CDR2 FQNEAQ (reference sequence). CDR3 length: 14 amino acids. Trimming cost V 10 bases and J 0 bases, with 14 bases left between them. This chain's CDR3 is CATGDISSTDTQYF. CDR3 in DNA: TGTGCCACTGGTGACATCTCAAGCACAGATACGCAGTATTTT.